This TCR beta chain was sequenced in a study of T cell responses to AZD1222 COVID-19 vaccine. Sequencing was performed with immunoSEQ multiplex PCR; in TCRdb, only in-frame clones are kept and a portion is missing. This table has approximately 210,000 clones, approximately 94% appearing once. General study findings and limits: Spike was spanned by vaccine-associated CD4 TCRs, which were dominant at 160-218 and 743-854. After two AZD1222 doses, spike-specific TCR breadth and depth rose versus day 0.

To note about this clone: Its antigen is currently unknown.

This CDR3 is built from 17 residues. After removal of 0 bases from V and 0 bases from J, the junction contained 4 bases not matched to a gene. The germline V gene encodes CDR1 SGHKS and CDR2 YYEKEE (reference sequence). The specimen comprised peripheral blood, sampled 28 days after the second dose of the MenACWY control vaccine. The J gene is TRBJ2-3, the V gene TRBV5-5; 10 bases map to TRBD2. The sequence derives from an adult who received the MenACWY meningococcal vaccine as a control. CDR3: CASSLELAGASTDTQYF. For the CDR3, the DNA is TGTGCCAGCAGCTTGGAGCTAGCGGGGGCTAGCACAGATACGCAGTATTTT.